The 19 T cell receptor beta chains in this list originate from one sample, sequenced in a study of CD39 and CD103 CD8 tumor-infiltrating T cells. Libraries were prepared by immunoSEQ multiplex PCR; TCRdb keeps only in-frame clonotypes and omits some of them. The sample lists about 2,400 clones; about two thirds were seen once. Sample: CD39- CD103- CD8+ T cells sorted from the tumor. Subset denoted: CD103-CD39- double-negative CD45RA- CD8 T cells. The receptors were sampled from a human donor with head and neck squamous cell carcinoma.

V gene TRBV30 combines with J gene TRBJ2-1; TRBD2 might be the D (6 bases). The V end lost 7 bases, the J end lost 9 bases, and 16 bases lay between the germline ends. Germline-derived CDR1 and CDR2 are GTSNPN and SVGIG (reference sequence). This CDR3 spans 12 amino acids. CDR3 amino acids: CALERRGSEQFF. In DNA form, the CDR3 reads TGTGCCTTAGAACGCCGGGGGAGTGAGCAGTTCTTC.

V and J are TRBV2 and TRBJ1-5; 8 nucleotides agree with TRBD1. The CDR3 has 13 residues. The germline CDR1 and CDR2 sequences are SNHLY and FYNNEI. V was clipped by 7 bases and J by 5 bases; unmatched bases: 4. CDR3 amino acids: CASTLTGDQPQHF. In nucleotides, the CDR3 is TGTGCCAGCACTCTGACAGGGGATCAGCCCCAGCATTTT.

This clone appeared a single time. The chain employs TRBV7-9 and TRBJ1-2, with a weak D call TRBD1 (6 bases). The length of the CDR3 is 15 residues. V dropped 5 bases and J dropped 7 bases, with 20 bases sitting between them. CDR1 and CDR2 (germline): SEHNR, FQNEAQ (reference sequence). The CDR3 DNA reads TGTGCCAGCAGCCAGGCCGGGACACTTTCTCTTGGCTACACCTTC. This gives the protein CASSQAGTLSLGYTF.

This chain joins TRBV25-1 and TRBJ1-2; D call uncertain. The V and J ends lost 1 base and 4 bases respectively, with 10 bases between them. The CDR3 runs 14 residues. The V gene's germline CDR1 is MGHDK and CDR2 SYGVNS. The CDR3 nucleotides are TGTGCCAGCAGTGAATTAGTCTTCGCCTATGGCTACACCTTC. Translated, it gives CASSELVFAYGYTF.

The chain uses TRBV10-2 and TRBJ2-1; no reliable D call. The germline V and J ends were trimmed by 7 bases and 0 bases, with 13 bases remaining between them. The V gene's germline CDR1 is WSHSY and CDR2 SAAADI. The CDR3 totals 15 residues. Here the CDR3 reads CASTEGMGSYNEQFF. Written as DNA, the CDR3 is TGCGCCAGCACTGAAGGGATGGGCTCCTACAATGAGCAGTTCTTC.

The chain is built from TRBV9 and TRBJ2-6; possibly TRBD2 for D (5 bases). Germline lookup yields CDR1 SGDLS and CDR2 YYNGEE. The CDR3 runs 15 residues. Between the trimmed V and J ends, which lost 4 bases and 7 bases, there was a span of 15 bases. CDR3 DNA: TGTGCCAGCAGCCCCGGGGAGCTACTAGCCAACGTCCTGACTTTC. It yields the protein CASSPGELLANVLTF.

The V call is TRBV4-1, the J call TRBJ2-7; D not resolved. Germline loops: CDR1 MGHRA, CDR2 YSYEKL. V lost 2 bases, J lost 3 bases, and 14 bases lay in between. The CDR3 covers 15 residues. CDR3 nucleotide sequence: TGCGCCAGCAGCCAAACGACAAGCTTTGGCTACGAGCAGTACTTC. As protein: CASSQTTSFGYEQYF.

The CDR3 DNA reads TGTGCCAGCAGTTTATCGATGGGTGGTTCAGATGGCTACACCTTC. Protein: CASSLSMGGSDGYTF. The chain uses TRBV27 and TRBJ1-2; D unresolved. Trimming pared 0 bases from V and 6 bases from J, leaving 14 bases between. The germline CDR1 and CDR2 sequences are MNHEY and SMNVEV (reference sequence). The CDR3 length is 15 residues.

The chain employs TRBV7-9 and TRBJ1-5; maybe TRBD1 (5 bases). The germline V gene has CDR1 SEHNR and CDR2 FQNEAQ (reference sequence). Trimming took 7 bases from V and 5 from J, leaving 12 bases between them. The CDR3 length is 13 residues. CDR3 residues: CASMSGPYQPQHF. In nucleotides, the CDR3 is TGTGCCAGCATGTCGGGGCCGTATCAGCCCCAGCATTTT.

This clone was counted only a few times. The chain links TRBV28 to TRBJ2-5; D is perhaps TRBD1 (6 bases). The CDR3 totals 14 residues. Trimming pared 6 bases from V and 3 bases from J, leaving 14 bases between. Per the germline V gene, CDR1 is MDHEN and CDR2 is SYDVKM. This CDR3 is CASRPQGLEETQYF. CDR3 DNA: TGTGCCAGCAGGCCACAGGGTCTGGAAGAGACCCAGTACTTC.

The chain is built from TRBV30 and TRBJ1-6; 8 nucleotides align to TRBD1. This CDR3 is 14 amino acids long. J lost 10 bases, V lost 3 bases, and 8 bases had no gene match. Germline CDR1 reads GTSNPN; CDR2 reads SVGIG (reference sequence). In DNA form, the CDR3 reads TGTGCCTGGAGCCCAGGACAGGGAAACTCACCCCTCCACTTT. It encodes CAWSPGQGNSPLHF. The complete variable domain, with remaining parts taken from reference TRBV30 and TRBJ1-6, reads SQTIHQWPATLVQPVGSPLSLECTVEGTSNPNLYWYRQAAGRGLQLLFYSVGIGQISSEVPQNLSASRPQDRQFILSSKKLLLSDSGFYLCAWSPGQGNSPLHFGNGTRLTVT.

This clone was detected only a few times. The rearrangement links TRBV7-9 to TRBJ1-1, with D perhaps matching TRBD1 (5 bases). Germline values: CDR1 SEHNR, CDR2 FQNEAQ (reference sequence). V was pared by 3 bases and J by 1 base, with 12 bases between. The length of the CDR3 is 15 residues. The CDR3 nucleotides are TGTGCCAGCAGCTTGGTGGGGGAACCGAACACTGAAGCTTTCTTT. This gives the protein CASSLVGEPNTEAFF.

This rearrangement joins TRBV6-1 to TRBJ1-2; D not certain. CDR3 length equals 11 residues. Per germline, CDR1 MNHNS and CDR2 SASEGT. The germline V and J ends were trimmed by 8 bases and 4 bases, with 8 bases remaining between them. CDR3 DNA: TGTGCCAGCGAGATTTTCTATGGCTACACCTTC. This encodes CASEIFYGYTF.

This clone appeared a single time. The rearrangement links TRBV19 to TRBJ2-7, with D unclear. Germline V gives CDR1 LNHDA, CDR2 SQIVND (reference sequence). Trimming took off 3 bases at V and 2 bases at J, with 8 bases between the two ends. The CDR3 length is 13 residues. The CDR3 DNA follows: TGTGCCAGTAGTATCGGGCTAACCTACGAGCAGTACTTC. It translates to CASSIGLTYEQYF.

This chain joins TRBV27 and TRBJ1-2, with D possibly matching TRBD1 (6 bases). The V end lost 5 bases, the J end lost 5 bases, and 27 bases lay between the germline ends. This CDR3 comprises 18 residues. From germline, CDR1 is MNHEY and CDR2 SMNVEV (reference sequence). The DNA of the CDR3 is TGTGCCAGCAGTCATCTACCATACCGGGACACTCACGGGTATGGCTACACCTTC. Amino acids: CASSHLPYRDTHGYGYTF.

The rearrangement joins TRBV30 to TRBJ2-2; 7 bases match TRBD1. Trimming cost V 3 bases and J 5 bases; bases outside gene matches: 3. This CDR3 is built from 13 residues. Germline values: CDR1 GTSNPN, CDR2 SVGIG (reference sequence). CDR3 protein: CAWSTGATGELFF. Written as DNA, the CDR3 is TGTGCCTGGAGCACAGGGGCGACCGGGGAGCTGTTTTTT. The full variable domain, rest sourced from reference TRBV30 and TRBJ2-2, is SQTIHQWPATLVQPVGSPLSLECTVEGTSNPNLYWYRQAAGRGLQLLFYSVGIGQISSEVPQNLSASRPQDRQFILSSKKLLLSDSGFYLCAWSTGATGELFFGEGSRLTVL.

J is TRBJ1-2 and V is TRBV19, with D possibly being TRBD1 (6 bases). CDR1 is LNHDA and CDR2 is SQIVND in the germline V gene (reference sequence). The V gene lost 6 bases and the J gene lost 2 bases, with 16 bases spanning the gap. The CDR3 length is 15 residues. The CDR3 is CASRAKQGSNYGYTF. DNA of the CDR3: TGTGCCAGTAGGGCGAAACAGGGTTCGAACTATGGCTACACCTTC.

The chain couples TRBV2 to TRBJ1-1; D is undetermined. From germline, CDR1 is SNHLY and CDR2 FYNNEI. The V gene lost 5 bases and the J gene lost 2 bases, with 3 bases spanning the gap. The CDR3 has 11 amino acids. CDR3 sequence (DNA): TGTGCCAGCAGTCCCAACACTGAAGCTTTCTTT. Its translation is CASSPNTEAFF.

The chain employs TRBV7-9 and TRBJ2-7; the D is unclear. V was pared by 0 bases and J by 7 bases, with 10 bases between. This CDR3 spans 13 amino acids. CDR1 is SEHNR and CDR2 is FQNEAQ in the germline V gene (reference sequence). The CDR3 is CASSLAPYKEQYF. CDR3 coding DNA: TGTGCCAGCAGCTTAGCGCCGTATAAGGAGCAGTACTTC. Full variable domain (outside the CDR3, taken from reference TRBV7-9 and TRBJ2-7): DTGVSQNPRHKITKRGQNVTFRCDPISEHNRLYWYRQTLGQGPEFLTYFQNEAQLEKSRLLSDRFSAERPKGSFSTLEIQRTEQGDSAMYLCASSLAPYKEQYFGPGTRLTVT.